This TCR beta chain was sequenced for a study of shared clonotypes between healthy human individuals. Looking at the study overall: There were three CD4 naive, three CD4 memory, two CD8 naive and one CD8 memory plates per donor.

V was shortened by 1 base and J by 0 bases, with 8 bases between the two germline ends. Germline loops: CDR1 SGHTA, CDR2 FQGNSA. There are 15 residues in the CDR3. Note on this clone: The antigen is not known. This specimen includes other DNA sequences encoding the same CDR3.

Findings and caveats of the study: Memory subsets generally showed smaller estimated richness than naive subsets did. The authors expected sequencing depth to affect clonotype sharing among donors.

Original handling: Owing to the provision of junction-only sequences devoid of quality scores by immunoSEQ, filtering differed. Sequenced by immunoSEQ multiplex PCR; TCRdb stores in-frame clones only, minus some. For V, J and clone size, that table is used; D and trimming come from the DNA. The profile shows fewer than 2.5 million clones, 93% of them singletons. The TCR comes from a man aged 18 to 35 in good health. Some clones in this sample may be carry-over from other donors' samples. The chain employs TRBV7-2 and TRBJ2-3; TRBD2 is a possible D gene (6 bases). The sample comprised naive CD4+ T cells from PBMCs. Subset meaning: CD45RA+ positively selected. Here the CDR3 reads CASSLVRGSTDTQYF. The CDR3 DNA reads TGTGCCAGCAGCTTAGTGCGGGGTAGCACAGATACGCAGTATTTT.